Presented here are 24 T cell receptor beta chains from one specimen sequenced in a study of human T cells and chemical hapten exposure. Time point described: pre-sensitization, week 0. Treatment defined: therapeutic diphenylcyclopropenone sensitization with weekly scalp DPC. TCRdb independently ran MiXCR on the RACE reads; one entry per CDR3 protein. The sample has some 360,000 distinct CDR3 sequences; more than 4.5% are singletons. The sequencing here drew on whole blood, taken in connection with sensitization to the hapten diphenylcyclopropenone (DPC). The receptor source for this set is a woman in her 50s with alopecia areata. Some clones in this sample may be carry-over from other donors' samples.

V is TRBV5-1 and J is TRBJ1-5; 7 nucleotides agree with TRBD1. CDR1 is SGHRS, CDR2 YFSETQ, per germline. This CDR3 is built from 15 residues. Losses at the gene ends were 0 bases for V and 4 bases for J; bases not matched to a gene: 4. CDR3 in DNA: TGCGCCAGCAGCTTGGACGGACAGGAGAATCAGCCCCAGCATTTT. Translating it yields CASSLDGQENQPQHF.

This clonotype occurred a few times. CDR3 DNA sequence: TGTGCCAGCAGTGAAGTTGGACAGGGAGAAGAAAAACTGTTTTTT. Protein: CASSEVGQGEEKLFF. The J gene is TRBJ1-4, the V gene TRBV6-1; 8 bases fit TRBD1. CDR3 length: 15 amino acids. Trimming at V came to 1 base and at J to 8 bases, leaving 6 bases not matched to a gene. The germline V gene has CDR1 MNHNS and CDR2 SASEGT.

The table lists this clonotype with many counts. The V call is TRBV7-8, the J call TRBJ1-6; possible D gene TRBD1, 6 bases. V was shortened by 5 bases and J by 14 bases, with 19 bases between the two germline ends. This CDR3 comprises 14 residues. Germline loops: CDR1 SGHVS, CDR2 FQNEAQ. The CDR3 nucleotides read TGTGCCAGCAGCCCGACTAGGGGGGGGCTTACCCTCCACTTT. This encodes CASSPTRGGLTLHF.

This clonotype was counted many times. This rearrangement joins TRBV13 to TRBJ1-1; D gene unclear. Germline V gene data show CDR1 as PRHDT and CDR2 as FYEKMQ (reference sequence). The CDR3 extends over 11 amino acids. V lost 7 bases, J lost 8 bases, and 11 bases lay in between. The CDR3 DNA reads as TGTGCCAGCATGATGAGACAAGAAGCTTTCTTT. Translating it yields CASMMRQEAFF.

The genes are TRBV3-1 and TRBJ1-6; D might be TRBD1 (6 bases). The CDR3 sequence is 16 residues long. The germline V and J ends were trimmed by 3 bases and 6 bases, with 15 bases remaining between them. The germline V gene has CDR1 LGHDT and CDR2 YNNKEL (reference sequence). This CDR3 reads CASSHGDRTINSPLHF. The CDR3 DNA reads TGTGCCAGCAGCCATGGTGACAGGACCATTAATTCACCCCTCCACTTT.

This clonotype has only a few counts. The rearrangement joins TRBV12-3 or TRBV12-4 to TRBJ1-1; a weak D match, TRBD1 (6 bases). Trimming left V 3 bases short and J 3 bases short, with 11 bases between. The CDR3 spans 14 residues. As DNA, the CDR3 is TGTGCCAGCAGTTTTGGGGGGGGGCACACTGAAGCTTTCTTT. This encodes CASSFGGGHTEAFF.

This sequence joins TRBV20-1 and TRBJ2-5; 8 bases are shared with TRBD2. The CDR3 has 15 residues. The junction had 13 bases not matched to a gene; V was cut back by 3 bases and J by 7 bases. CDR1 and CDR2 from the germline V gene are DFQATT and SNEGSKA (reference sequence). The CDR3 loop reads CSASPLAGKVRTQYF. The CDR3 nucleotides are TGCAGTGCTAGTCCCTTAGCGGGGAAAGTGAGGACCCAGTACTTC.

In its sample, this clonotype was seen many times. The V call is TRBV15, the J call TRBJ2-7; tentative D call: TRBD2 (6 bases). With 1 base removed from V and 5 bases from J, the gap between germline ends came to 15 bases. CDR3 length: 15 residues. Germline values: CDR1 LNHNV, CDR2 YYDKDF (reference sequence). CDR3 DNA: TGTGCCACCAGCAGAGTTGGAGGGCGCCTCGACGAGCAGTACTTC. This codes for CATSRVGGRLDEQYF.

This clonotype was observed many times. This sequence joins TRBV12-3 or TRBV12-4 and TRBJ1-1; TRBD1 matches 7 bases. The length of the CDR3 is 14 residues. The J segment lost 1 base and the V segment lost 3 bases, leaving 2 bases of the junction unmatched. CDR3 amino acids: CASSFAGGNTEAFF. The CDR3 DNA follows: TGTGCCAGCAGTTTTGCAGGGGGGAACACTGAAGCTTTCTTT.

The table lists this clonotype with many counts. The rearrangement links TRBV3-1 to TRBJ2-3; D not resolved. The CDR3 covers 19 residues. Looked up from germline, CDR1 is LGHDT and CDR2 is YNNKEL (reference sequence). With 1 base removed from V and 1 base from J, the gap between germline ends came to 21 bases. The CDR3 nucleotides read TGTGCCAGCAGCCAAGTGTCGATCATCACCTCCCAGGGCACAGATACGCAGTATTTT. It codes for CASSQVSIITSQGTDTQYF.

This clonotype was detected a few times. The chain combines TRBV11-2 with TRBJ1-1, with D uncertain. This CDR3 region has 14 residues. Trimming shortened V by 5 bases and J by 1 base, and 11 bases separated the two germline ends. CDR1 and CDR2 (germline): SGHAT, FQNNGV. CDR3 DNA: TGTGCCAGCAGCCGAGACAATTCGAACACTGAAGCTTTCTTT. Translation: CASSRDNSNTEAFF. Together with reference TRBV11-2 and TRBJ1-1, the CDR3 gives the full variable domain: EAGVAQSPRYKIIEKRQSVAFWCNPISGHATLYWYQQILGQGPKLLIQFQNNGVVDDSQLPKDRFSAERLKGVDSTLKIQPAKLEDSAVYLCASSRDNSNTEAFFGQGTRLTVV.

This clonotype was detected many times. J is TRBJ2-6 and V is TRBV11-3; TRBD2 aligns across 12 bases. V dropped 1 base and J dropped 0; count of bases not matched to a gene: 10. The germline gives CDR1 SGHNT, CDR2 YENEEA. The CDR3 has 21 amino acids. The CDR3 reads CASSLGRGRLAGASGANVLTF. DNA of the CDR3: TGTGCCAGCAGCTTAGGTAGGGGCCGACTAGCGGGAGCCTCTGGGGCCAACGTCCTGACTTTC.

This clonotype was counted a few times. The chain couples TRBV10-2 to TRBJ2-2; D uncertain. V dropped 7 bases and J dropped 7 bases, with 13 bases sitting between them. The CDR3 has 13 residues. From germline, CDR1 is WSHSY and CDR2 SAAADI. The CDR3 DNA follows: TGCGCCAGCAAAGACACTTACGGCGGGGAGCTGTTTTTT. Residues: CASKDTYGGELFF.

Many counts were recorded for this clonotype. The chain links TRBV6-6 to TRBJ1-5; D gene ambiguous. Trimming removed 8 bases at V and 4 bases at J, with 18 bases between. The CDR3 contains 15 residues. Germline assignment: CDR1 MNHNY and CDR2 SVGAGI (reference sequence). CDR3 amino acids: CASSDDSTGNQPQHF. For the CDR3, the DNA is TGTGCCAGCTCCGACGACTCCACGGGGAATCAGCCCCAGCATTTT.

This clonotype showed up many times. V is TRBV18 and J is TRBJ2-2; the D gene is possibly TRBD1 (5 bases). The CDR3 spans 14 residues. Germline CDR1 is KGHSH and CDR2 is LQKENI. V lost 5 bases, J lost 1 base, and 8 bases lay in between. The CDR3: CASSTQVNTGELFF. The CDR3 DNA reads TGTGCCAGCTCAACACAGGTGAACACCGGGGAGCTGTTTTTT.

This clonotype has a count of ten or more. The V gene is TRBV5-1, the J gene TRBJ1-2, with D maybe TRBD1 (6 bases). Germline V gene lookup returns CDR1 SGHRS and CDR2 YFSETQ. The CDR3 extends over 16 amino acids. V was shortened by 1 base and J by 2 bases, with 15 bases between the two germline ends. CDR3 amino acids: CASSLSSGQANYGYTF. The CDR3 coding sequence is TGCGCCAGCAGCTTGTCATCGGGACAAGCGAACTATGGCTACACCTTC.

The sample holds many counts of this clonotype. CDR3 in amino acids: CSVAGRASTDTQYF. The CDR3 bases are TGCAGCGTTGCGGGGCGGGCTAGCACAGATACGCAGTATTTT. The rearrangement links TRBV29-1 to TRBJ2-3; D is perhaps TRBD1 or TRBD2 (5 bases each). The CDR3 loop spans 14 amino acids. CDR1 and CDR2 from the germline V gene are SQVTM and ANQGSEA. The V end lost 4 bases, the J end lost 0 bases, and 11 bases lay between the germline ends.

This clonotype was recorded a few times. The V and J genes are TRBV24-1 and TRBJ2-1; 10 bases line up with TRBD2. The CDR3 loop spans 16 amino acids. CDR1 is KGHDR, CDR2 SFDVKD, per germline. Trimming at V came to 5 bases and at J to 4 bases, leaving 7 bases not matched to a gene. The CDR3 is CATSGPPSGRYNEQFF. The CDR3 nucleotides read TGTGCCACCAGTGGCCCGCCTAGCGGGAGATACAATGAGCAGTTCTTC.

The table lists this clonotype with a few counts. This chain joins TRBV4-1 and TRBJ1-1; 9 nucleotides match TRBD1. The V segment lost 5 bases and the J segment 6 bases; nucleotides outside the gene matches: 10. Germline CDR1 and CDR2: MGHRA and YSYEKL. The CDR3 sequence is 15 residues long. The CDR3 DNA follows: TGCGCCAGCAGCTCCCCAGGACAGGGGTTAGCTGAAGCTTTCTTT. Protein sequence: CASSSPGQGLAEAFF.

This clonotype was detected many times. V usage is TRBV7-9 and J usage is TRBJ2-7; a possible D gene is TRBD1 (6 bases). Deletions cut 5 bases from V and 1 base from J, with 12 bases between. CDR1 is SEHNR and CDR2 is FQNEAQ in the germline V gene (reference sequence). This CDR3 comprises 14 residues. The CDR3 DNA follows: TGTGCCAGCAGCACCCAGGGGCGGTCCTACGAGCAGTACTTC. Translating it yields CASSTQGRSYEQYF. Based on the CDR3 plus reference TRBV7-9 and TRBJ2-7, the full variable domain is DTGVSQNPRHKITKRGQNVTFRCDPISEHNRLYWYRQTLGQGPEFLTYFQNEAQLEKSRLLSDRFSAERPKGSFSTLEIQRTEQGDSAMYLCASSTQGRSYEQYFGPGTRLTVT.

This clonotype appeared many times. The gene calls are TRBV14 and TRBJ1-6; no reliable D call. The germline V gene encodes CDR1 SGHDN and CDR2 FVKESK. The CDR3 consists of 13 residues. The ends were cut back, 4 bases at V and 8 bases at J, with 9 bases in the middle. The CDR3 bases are TGTGCCAGCAGCCCCCTGCTGGATTCACCCCTCCACTTT. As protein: CASSPLLDSPLHF.

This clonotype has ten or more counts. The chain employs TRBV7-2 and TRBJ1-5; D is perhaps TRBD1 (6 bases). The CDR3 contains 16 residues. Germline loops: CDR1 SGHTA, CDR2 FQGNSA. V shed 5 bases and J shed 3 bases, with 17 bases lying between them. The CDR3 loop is CASSVQGHLVNQPQHF. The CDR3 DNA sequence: TGTGCCAGCAGCGTACAGGGACACCTTGTCAATCAGCCCCAGCATTTT.

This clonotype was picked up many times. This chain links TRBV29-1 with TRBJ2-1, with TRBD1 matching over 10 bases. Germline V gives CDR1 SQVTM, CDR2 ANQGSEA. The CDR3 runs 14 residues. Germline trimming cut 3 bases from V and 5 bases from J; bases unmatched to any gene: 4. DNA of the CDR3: TGCAGCGTTGAGGCGGGGACAGGGGACAATGAGCAGTTCTTC. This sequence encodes CSVEAGTGDNEQFF.

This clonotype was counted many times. CDR3 sequence: CASSKGARASGRTYEQYF. The CDR3 DNA follows: TGTGCCAGCAGCAAAGGCGCCAGGGCTAGCGGGAGAACCTACGAGCAGTACTTC. The V and J genes are TRBV21-1 and TRBJ2-7; the table names TRBD2, a call not compared with the DNA. TRBV21-1 is an annotated pseudogene. The CDR3 has 18 residues.